This TCR beta chain came from a study of T cells in Graves' hyperthyroidism and ophthalmopathy (dated by TCRdb to about 2019). Some background on the complete study: Peripheral blood was collected at initial diagnosis, before any treatment. To identify distinguishing TCR V-J signatures, a discovery cohort of around 100 patients was used, comprising under 45 with Graves' ophthalmopathy and some 60 with stable Graves' hyperthyroidism. Prospective prediction of ophthalmopathy was tested in an independent validation cohort of some 19 hyperthyroidism patients and 15 to 17 patients who later progressed to ophthalmopathy. The roughly 91 discovery patients were randomly split 7:3 into training and test sets. The paper describes TCR Vbeta CDR3 sequencing of roughly 130 peripheral blood samples, made up of some 40 ophthalmopathy patients, 70 to 75 hyperthyroidism patients and roughly 17 progressor patients. Following sampling, methimazole starting at 30 mg daily was given to hyperthyroidism patients, and high-dose intravenous methylprednisolone was given to ophthalmopathy patients. The study also compared thyroid tissue and blood T-cell repertoires from more than five Graves' hyperthyroidism patients. Points the paper makes about the study in general: Most expanded thyroid clonotypes (frequency above 0.001) were also detected in blood, a finding suggesting that blood repertoires may reflect thyroid immune responses. A 13 V-J signature model separated ophthalmopathy from stable hyperthyroidism, with over 85% sensitivity and roughly 84% specificity in cross-validation and 80%/75% in testing. In validation, the model predicted progression to ophthalmopathy a median of about 6 months before onset, with 65% to 71% sensitivity and 72.22% specificity. No statistical method was used to set the sample size in advance, and investigators knew the group allocation.

Ophthalmopathy patients had moderately to severely active disease, Clinical Activity Score of at least 3, NOSPECS grade of at least 4, and duration under 3 months. Patients with uncontrolled infections, other autoimmune diseases, pregnancy or lactation were excluded. Diagnoses were based on clinical symptoms, serum thyroxine and TRAb, thyroid ultrasound and orbital computed tomography. PBMCs were separated from 10 ml of fresh peripheral blood using Ficoll-Paque density gradient centrifugation. Trizol reagent was used to extract total RNA, and RNA quality was then checked on an Agilent 2100 Bioanalyzer. As for this clonotype: Its antigen remains undetermined. Base quality data are lacking; no much larger clone is found one base away.

The TCR beta CDR3 regions were amplified from RNA transcripts. A first-round RT-PCR of the TCR CDR3 used the HTBI primer set with the Qiagen OneStep RT-PCR kit. Libraries were constructed in a second round of multiplex PCR, after which size selection and purification were performed. Libraries were sequenced paired-end with 100 bp reads on an Illumina HiSeq2000. Turning to the authors' computational methods: SOAPnuke was used to process the raw data, throwing out any read that contained adapters or uncalled bases, had a mean Phred below 15, or lacked an exact constant-primer or identifier match. High-quality paired reads were merged using COPE v1.2.5, and each unique nucleotide sequence was defined as a clonotype. Clonotypes were aligned to IMGT TRBV, TRBD and TRBJ reference segments using MiTCR v1.1. Analysis was restricted to V-J combinations with a frequency above 0.0001, which covered approximately 99% of repertoires. A TCS score was defined as the ratio of F50 (clonal expansion) to E x V (chaos), with BLOSUM62-based TCRdist applied between CDR3 peptides within each V-J. Welch's t-statistics and random forest reduced around 520 V-J features to fewer than 15, which were used in a naive Bayes classifier (R e1071). TCRdb handled the public reads itself, with Q25 trimming in fastp and clone calling in MiXCR, and kept productive beta chains. CDR3 protein duplicates are merged, each entry listing the most common genes and DNA. TCRdb, not the authors, supplied the V and J calls. The table for this sample lists 500,000 to 600,000 distinct CDR3 sequences; 15% to 20% of them were counted only once. Clones ranked in the top ten supply approximately 50% of the sample.

Compared with germline, V lacks 3 bases and J lacks 3 bases; bases without a gene match: 5. CDR1 is given as SGHDN and CDR2 as FVKESK, both from the germline V gene. The CDR3 goes from the cysteine to the phenylalanine over 16 residues. CDR3 DNA is the only sequence kept; it has 48 bases, read in frame from the first base. Material for sequencing was blood. The V gene is TRBV14 and the J gene is TRBJ2-1; 10 central nucleotides agree with TRBD2. The receptor comes from a man in his forties with Graves' ophthalmopathy. At the DNA level, the sequence is TGTGCCAGCAGCCACCTGCTAGCGGGGGACTACAATGAGCAGTTCTTC. Its protein reads: CASSHLLAGDYNEQFF.